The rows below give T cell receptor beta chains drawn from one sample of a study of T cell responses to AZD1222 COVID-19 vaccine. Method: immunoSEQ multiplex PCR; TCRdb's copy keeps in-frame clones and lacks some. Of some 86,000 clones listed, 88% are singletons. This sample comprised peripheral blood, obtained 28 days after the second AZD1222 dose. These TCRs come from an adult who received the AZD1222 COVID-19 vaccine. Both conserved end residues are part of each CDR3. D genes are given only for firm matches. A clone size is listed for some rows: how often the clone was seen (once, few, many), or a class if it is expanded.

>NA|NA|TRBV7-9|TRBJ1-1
CASSFYRASNTEAFF
TGTGCCAGCAGCTTTTATCGGGCATCGAACACTGAAGCTTTCTTT
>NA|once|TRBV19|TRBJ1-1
CASSIVQVVNTEAFF
TGTGCCAGTAGTATCGTGCAGGTGGTGAACACTGAAGCTTTCTTT
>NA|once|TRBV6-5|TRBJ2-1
CASSYLPGASYNEQFF
TGTGCCAGCAGTTATCTCCCAGGGGCTTCCTACAATGAGCAGTTCTTC
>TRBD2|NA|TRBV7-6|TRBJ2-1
CASSALFGSGLYNEQFF
TGTGCCAGCAGCGCCCTCTTTGGTAGCGGGCTTTACAATGAGCAGTTCTTC
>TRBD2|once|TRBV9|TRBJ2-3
CASSGLAGGPTQYF
TGTGCCAGCAGCGGACTAGCGGGAGGGCCTACGCAGTATTTT
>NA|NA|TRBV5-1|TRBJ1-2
CASHLTSGTALGYGYTF
TGCGCCAGCCACTTGACCTCCGGGACGGCTCTGGGCTATGGCTACACCTTC
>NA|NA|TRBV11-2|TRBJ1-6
CASRIPGASNSPLHF
TGTGCCAGCAGGATCCCAGGAGCCTCTAATTCACCCCTCCACTTT
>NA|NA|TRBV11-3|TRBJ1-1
CASSSTGSGAFF
TGTGCCAGCAGCTCTACAGGGAGTGGGGCTTTCTTT
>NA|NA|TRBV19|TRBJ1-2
CASSIRTEPNYGYTF
TGTGCCAGTAGTATTAGGACAGAACCTAACTATGGCTACACCTTC
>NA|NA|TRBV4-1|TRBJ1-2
CASSQDGGSYGYTF
TGCGCCAGCAGCCAAGATGGAGGAAGCTATGGCTACACCTTC
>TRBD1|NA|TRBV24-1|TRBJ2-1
CATSDWDSSNEQFF
TGTGCCACCAGTGACTGGGACAGTAGCAATGAGCAGTTCTTC
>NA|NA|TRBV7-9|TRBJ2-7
CASSPYLTYEQYF
TGTGCCAGCAGCCCCTATCTTACCTACGAGCAGTACTTC
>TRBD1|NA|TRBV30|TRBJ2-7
CAWGAGQGNYEQYF
TGTGCCTGGGGGGCTGGACAGGGAAATTACGAGCAGTACTTC
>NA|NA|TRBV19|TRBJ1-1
CASVNRFMNTEAFF
TGTGCCAGTGTCAACAGGTTCATGAACACTGAAGCTTTCTTT
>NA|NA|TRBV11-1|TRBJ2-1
CASSLETISEQFF
TGTGCCAGCAGCTTAGAAACTATTTCTGAGCAGTTCTTC